These 21 T cell receptor beta chains originate from one sample sequenced in a study of cytomegalovirus exposure and HLA in healthy donors (dated by TCRdb to the late 2010s). Library preparation used the immunoSEQ multiplex PCR assay. For the multiplex PCR, a mixture combining 60 forward primers for TCR Vbeta segments and 13 reverse primers for TCR Jbeta segments was used. This immuneACCESS table, as held by TCRdb, lists in-frame sequences with V and J called but not all clones. Of the missing ones, under half trace to an unresolved V gene in checked studies; the others have no known cause. This sample holds about 170,000 clones; more than 75% were observed only once. Jointly, the top ten make up over 1.2% of the sample. Sequenced sample: PBMCs. The origin of the receptors is a girl aged 5-17 years in good health and CMV-seropositive.

The chain joins TRBV9 to TRBJ2-2, with 11 bases fitting TRBD1. The ends lost 4 bases at V and 5 bases at J; junction bases unmatched: 4. Germline CDR1 reads SGDLS; CDR2 reads YYNGEE. CDR3 length equals 15 residues. The CDR3 nucleotides are TGTGCCAGCAGCCCAGGACAGGGGGCGACCGGGGAGCTGTTTTTT. As protein: CASSPGQGATGELFF. Using reference TRBV9 and TRBJ2-2 for the parts outside the CDR3, the full variable domain is DSGVTQTPKHLITATGQRVTLRCSPRSGDLSVYWYQQSLDQGLQFLIQYYNGEERAKGNILERFSAQQFPDLHSELNLSSLELGDSALYFCASSPGQGATGELFFGEGSRLTVL.

This clone has only one observation. The chain uses TRBV29-1 and TRBJ1-1, with D unresolved. The length of the CDR3 is 13 residues. Trimming removed 4 bases from V and 4 bases from J, with 13 bases in between. Per germline, CDR1 SQVTM and CDR2 ANQGSEA. CDR3: CSVGPQWSTEAFF. CDR3 bases: TGCAGCGTTGGACCCCAGTGGAGCACTGAAGCTTTCTTT.

The rearrangement uses TRBV2 and TRBJ2-5; 7 bases match TRBD1. With V trimmed by 6 bases and J by 5 bases, 9 bases remained unmatched. The CDR3 is 14 residues long. Germline V gene lookup returns CDR1 SNHLY and CDR2 FYNNEI. The CDR3 sequence: CASRLQQGPETQYF. CDR3 nucleotides: TGTGCCAGCAGGCTTCAACAGGGGCCGGAGACCCAGTACTTC.

The chain employs TRBV2 and TRBJ1-1, with no clear D. Germline V CDR1 and CDR2: SNHLY, FYNNEI. This CDR3 is built from 19 residues. Trimming took off 7 bases at V and 0 bases at J, with 27 bases between the two ends. In DNA, the CDR3 is TGTGCCAGCACTCATCCCCTGGGAGGCGGGCAGAACCTGAACACTGAAGCTTTCTTT. Encoded protein: CASTHPLGGGQNLNTEAFF.

V and J are TRBV29-1 and TRBJ1-4, with D possibly TRBD1 on 6 matching bases. This CDR3 contains 13 residues. CDR1 and CDR2 from the germline V gene are SQVTM and ANQGSEA. Deletions cut 0 bases from V and 8 bases from J, with 10 bases between. The DNA for the CDR3 is TGCAGCGTTGAAGAACCGGACAGCGAAAAACTGTTTTTT. This codes for CSVEEPDSEKLFF.

The J gene is TRBJ2-7, the V gene TRBV11-2, with D hard to call. Germline CDR1 SGHAT, CDR2 FQNNGV. The CDR3 length is 15 residues. V lost 1 base and J 0 bases, leaving 10 bases between the germline ends. In DNA, the CDR3 is TGTGCCAGCAGCTTAGGCCCTAATTTCTCCTACGAGCAGTACTTC. This codes for CASSLGPNFSYEQYF. Drawing the rest from reference TRBV11-2 and TRBJ2-7, the complete variable domain is EAGVAQSPRYKIIEKRQSVAFWCNPISGHATLYWYQQILGQGPKLLIQFQNNGVVDDSQLPKDRFSAERLKGVDSTLKIQPAKLEDSAVYLCASSLGPNFSYEQYFGPGTRLTVT.

The J gene is TRBJ2-3, the V gene TRBV27; 11 bases agree with TRBD2. V shed 5 bases, J shed 0 bases, and the junction held 19 bases outside the gene matches. The CDR3 has 21 residues. Germline-derived CDR1 and CDR2 are MNHEY and SMNVEV (reference sequence). The CDR3 loop is CASSPLQASGRLPTSTDTQYF. The CDR3 DNA sequence: TGTGCCAGCAGTCCCCTGCAGGCTAGCGGGAGGTTACCCACTAGCACAGATACGCAGTATTTT.

The chain uses TRBV28 and TRBJ1-2; a possible D gene is TRBD1 (5 bases). Trimming removed 7 bases at V and 8 bases at J, with 11 bases between. CDR1 and CDR2 from the germline V gene are MDHEN and SYDVKM. The CDR3 loop spans 11 amino acids. CDR3: CASNLGGGYTF. CDR3 DNA: TGTGCCAGCAACCTCGGGGGGGGCTACACCTTC.

The CDR3 region is CASSVAARGFQETQYF. The CDR3, as DNA: TGTGCCAGCAGCGTAGCGGCTAGAGGCTTCCAAGAGACCCAGTACTTC. V usage is TRBV9 and J usage is TRBJ2-5; D is undetermined. The CDR3 is 16 amino acids. Germline assignment: CDR1 SGDLS and CDR2 YYNGEE. Trimming left V 0 bases short and J 1 base short, with 13 bases between.

This chain links TRBV28 with TRBJ1-3; D is unresolved. V lost 5 bases to trimming and J lost 0 bases, with 17 bases between them. From germline, CDR1 is MDHEN and CDR2 SYDVKM. CDR3 length equals 17 residues. The CDR3 region is CASSLPEEASSGNTIYF. The CDR3, as DNA: TGTGCCAGCAGTCTTCCCGAGGAGGCCAGCTCTGGAAACACCATATATTTT.

The rearrangement joins TRBV9 to TRBJ1-2, with 9 positions matching TRBD1. Germline assignment: CDR1 SGDLS and CDR2 YYNGEE. After removal of 0 bases from V and 3 bases from J, the junction contained 0 bases not matched to a gene. The CDR3 is 14 amino acids. The CDR3 nucleotides are TGTGCCAGCAGCGTAGGACAGGGGGACTATGGCTACACCTTC. This sequence encodes CASSVGQGDYGYTF.

The J gene is TRBJ1-4, the V gene TRBV6-1; 10 positions match TRBD1. The germline CDR1 and CDR2 sequences are MNHNS and SASEGT. This CDR3 region has 15 residues. V dropped 6 bases and J dropped 8; count of bases not matched to a gene: 9. CDR3 sequence reads: CASRATGGGSEKLFF. DNA for the CDR3: TGTGCCAGCAGGGCGACAGGGGGCGGTTCGGAAAAACTGTTTTTT.

This clone was counted between two and nine times. The J gene is TRBJ2-1, the V gene TRBV7-6, with a possible D match to TRBD1 (6 bases). This CDR3 is 15 amino acids long. The germline V and J ends were trimmed by 1 base and 3 bases, with 10 bases remaining between them. CDR1 and CDR2 from the germline V gene are SGHVS and FNYEAQ. CDR3 DNA: TGTGCCAGCAGCTTAGAACAGGGCTTCTACAATGAGCAGTTCTTC. Amino acid sequence: CASSLEQGFYNEQFF. Combining the CDR3 with reference TRBV7-6 and TRBJ2-1 gives the whole variable domain GAGVSQSPRYKVTKRGQDVALRCDPISGHVSLYWYRQALGQGPEFLTYFNYEAQQDKSGLPNDRFSAERPEGSISTLTIQRTEQRDSAMYRCASSLEQGFYNEQFFGPGTRLTVL.

Only a few counts were recorded for this clone. The identical CDR3 is also encoded by other nucleotide sequences in the sample. The chain employs TRBV9 and TRBJ2-5, with 10 nucleotides matching TRBD1. Per germline, CDR1 SGDLS and CDR2 YYNGEE. V trimming: 0 bases; J trimming: 5 bases; junction bases outside the gene matches: 4. The CDR3 is made up of 15 amino acids. The DNA of the CDR3 is TGTGCCAGCAGCGTAGGGGACAGGGGATGGGAGACCCAGTACTTC. Protein: CASSVGDRGWETQYF.

V and J are TRBV30 and TRBJ1-1; no definite D call. CDR3 length: 14 amino acids. Germline lookup yields CDR1 GTSNPN and CDR2 SVGIG (reference sequence). V was cut by 0 bases and J by 4 bases, with 12 bases left in between. CDR3 sequence: CAWSVGSGSTEAFF. In DNA, the CDR3 is TGTGCCTGGAGTGTAGGGAGTGGTAGCACTGAAGCTTTCTTT. Supplemented by reference TRBV30 and TRBJ1-1, the full variable domain reads SQTIHQWPATLVQPVGSPLSLECTVEGTSNPNLYWYRQAAGRGLQLLFYSVGIGQISSEVPQNLSASRPQDRQFILSSKKLLLSDSGFYLCAWSVGSGSTEAFFGQGTRLTVV.

The chain employs TRBV4-1 and TRBJ1-1; weak D call: TRBD1 (5 bases). CDR1 is MGHRA and CDR2 is YSYEKL in the germline V gene. With 1 base removed from V and 1 base from J, the gap between germline ends came to 10 bases. The CDR3 has 15 amino acids. Written as DNA, the CDR3 is TGCGCCAGCAGCCAAGGCGCGGGGACGAACACTGAAGCTTTCTTT. It yields the protein CASSQGAGTNTEAFF.

The J gene is TRBJ2-7, the V gene TRBV28; unclear D gene. Trimming left V 3 bases short and J 0 bases short, with 9 bases between. Germline V lookup: CDR1 MDHEN, CDR2 SYDVKM. The CDR3 is 14 residues long. DNA for the CDR3: TGTGCCAGCAGTTTCTCGTACTCCTCCTACGAGCAGTACTTC. Protein product: CASSFSYSSYEQYF.

This rearrangement joins TRBV7-8 to TRBJ2-3; 9 positions agree with TRBD1. V was pared by 5 bases and J by 8 bases, with 11 bases of the junction left unmatched. This CDR3 region has 15 residues. The germline V gene has CDR1 SGHVS and CDR2 FQNEAQ. The CDR3 reads CASSPQRDRVSTQYF. Written as DNA, the CDR3 is TGTGCCAGCAGCCCCCAAAGGGACAGGGTATCTACGCAGTATTTT.

The V and J genes are TRBV5-1 and TRBJ2-1; 10 nucleotides line up with TRBD1. The CDR3 is made up of 15 amino acids. Germline-derived CDR1 and CDR2 are SGHRS and YFSETQ. J lost 2 bases, V lost 3 bases, and 2 bases had no gene match. The CDR3 spells CASSSGQGTYNEQFF. As DNA, the CDR3 is TGCGCCAGCAGCTCGGGACAGGGGACCTACAATGAGCAGTTCTTC.

The chain combines TRBV28 with TRBJ2-3; TRBD2 aligns across 7 bases. With 3 bases clipped from V and 2 bases from J, the junction kept 8 bases outside the gene matches. Germline V gives CDR1 MDHEN, CDR2 SYDVKM. This CDR3 region has 16 residues. CDR3 DNA: TGTGCCAGCAGTTTCCCTAGCGGAGCTTTCACAGATACGCAGTATTTT. Protein sequence: CASSFPSGAFTDTQYF.

V gene TRBV15 combines with J gene TRBJ2-7; possible D gene TRBD1, 6 bases. Trimming took off 0 bases at V and 13 bases at J, with 13 bases between the two ends. Germline V gives CDR1 LNHNV, CDR2 YYDKDF (reference sequence). The CDR3 length is 12 residues. The CDR3, as DNA: TGTGCCACCAGCAGAGACCGGGACATTCCTTACTTC. Amino acid sequence: CATSRDRDIPYF.